The rows below give T cell receptor beta chains drawn from one sample of a study of shared clonotypes between healthy human individuals. Data came from immunoSEQ multiplex PCR; TCRdb stores just in-frame clones and leaves some out. The sample includes about 2,100,000 clones, under 95% of them seen just once. Source material: naive CD8+ T cells from PBMCs. All receptors derive from a man aged 18-30 years in good health. Some clones in this sample may be carry-over from other donors' samples. Both conserved end residues are part of each CDR3. Fields, in order: clone size, J gene, V gene, D gene, CDR3 protein, CDR3 DNA. The D gene is left open where the match is weak. A clone size is listed for some rows: how often the clone was seen (once, few, many), or a class if it is expanded.

abundance: NA; j_gene: TRBJ2-7; v_gene: TRBV2; d_gene: TRBD2; CDR3aa: CASCLPSGRAYEQYF; CDR3nt: TGTGCCAGCTGCCTCCCTAGCGGGAGGGCCTACGAGCAGTACTTC
abundance: few; j_gene: TRBJ1-1; v_gene: TRBV9; d_gene: NA; CDR3aa: CASSVAGDTEAFF; CDR3nt: TGTGCCAGCAGCGTAGCAGGGGACACTGAAGCTTTCTTT
abundance: once; j_gene: TRBJ2-7; v_gene: TRBV7-9; d_gene: NA; CDR3aa: CASGDHRGGYEQYF; CDR3nt: TGTGCCAGCGGAGACCACAGGGGGGGGTACGAGCAGTACTTC
abundance: NA; j_gene: TRBJ1-2; v_gene: TRBV6-1; d_gene: NA; CDR3aa: CARGDRYYGYTF; CDR3nt: TGTGCCCGCGGAGACAGGTACTATGGCTACACCTTC
abundance: NA; j_gene: TRBJ2-1; v_gene: TRBV28; d_gene: NA; CDR3aa: CASTPSRTHVQFF; CDR3nt: TGTGCCAGCACCCCTAGTCGGACGCACGTACAGTTCTTC
abundance: NA; j_gene: TRBJ2-6; v_gene: TRBV5-1; d_gene: NA; CDR3aa: CASSLSVGANVLTF; CDR3nt: TGCGCCAGCAGCTTATCGGTAGGGGCCAACGTCCTGACTTTC
abundance: NA; j_gene: TRBJ2-1; v_gene: TRBV27; d_gene: NA; CDR3aa: CASSTTPTSYNEQFF; CDR3nt: TGTGCCAGCAGTACCACACCTACCTCCTACAATGAGCAGTTCTTC
abundance: NA; j_gene: TRBJ2-7; v_gene: TRBV7-9; d_gene: NA; CDR3aa: CASSSGDEQYF; CDR3nt: TGTGCCAGCAGCTCAGGCGACGAGCAGTACTTC
abundance: NA; j_gene: TRBJ2-1; v_gene: TRBV25-1; d_gene: TRBD2; CDR3aa: CASSLGGSYNEQFF; CDR3nt: TGTGCCAGCAGTCTGGGGGGGTCCTACAATGAGCAGTTCTTC
abundance: NA; j_gene: TRBJ2-7; v_gene: TRBV4-2; d_gene: TRBD2; CDR3aa: CASSQAGSGSDEQYF; CDR3nt: TGTGCCAGCAGCCAAGCGGGTAGCGGGAGTGACGAGCAGTACTTC
abundance: once; j_gene: TRBJ2-7; v_gene: TRBV7-8; d_gene: TRBD2; CDR3aa: CASSLGLAGPAYEQYF; CDR3nt: TGTGCCAGCAGCTTAGGCCTAGCGGGGCCTGCCTACGAGCAGTACTTC
abundance: NA; j_gene: TRBJ2-1; v_gene: TRBV7-9; d_gene: TRBD2; CDR3aa: CAGHGLAGKLFF; CDR3nt: TGTGCCGGGCACGGACTAGCGGGAAAACTGTTCTTC
abundance: NA; j_gene: TRBJ1-2; v_gene: TRBV5-1; d_gene: TRBD1; CDR3aa: CASSLGTGEGNYGYTF; CDR3nt: TGCGCCAGCAGCTTGGGGACAGGGGAAGGTAACTATGGCTACACCTTC
abundance: NA; j_gene: TRBJ2-1; v_gene: TRBV5-8; d_gene: NA; CDR3aa: CASSYRDLIPNEQFF; CDR3nt: TGTGCCAGCAGCTACCGGGACCTCATCCCCAATGAGCAGTTCTTC
abundance: NA; j_gene: TRBJ1-4; v_gene: TRBV4-1; d_gene: NA; CDR3aa: CASSQGRPLGSNEKLFF; CDR3nt: TGCGCCAGCAGCCAAGGACGGCCCCTAGGTAGTAATGAAAAACTGTTTTTT
abundance: NA; j_gene: TRBJ2-1; v_gene: TRBV4-1; d_gene: TRBD2; CDR3aa: CASSPTVAGDNDEQFF; CDR3nt: TGCGCCAGCAGCCCGACCGTGGCGGGAGATAACGATGAGCAGTTCTTC
abundance: NA; j_gene: TRBJ2-1; v_gene: TRBV7-3; d_gene: NA; CDR3aa: CASSRGGDNEQFF; CDR3nt: TGTGCCAGCAGCCGGGGCGGGGACAATGAGCAGTTCTTC
abundance: NA; j_gene: TRBJ2-2; v_gene: TRBV30; d_gene: NA; CDR3aa: CAWWSDEAGELFF; CDR3nt: TGTGCCTGGTGGTCCGACGAAGCCGGGGAGCTGTTTTTT
abundance: NA; j_gene: TRBJ2-3; v_gene: TRBV7-3; d_gene: NA; CDR3aa: CASSLTLADTQYF; CDR3nt: TGTGCCAGCAGCTTAACTCTAGCTGATACGCAGTATTTT
abundance: NA; j_gene: TRBJ2-4; v_gene: TRBV9; d_gene: NA; CDR3aa: CASSVAISKNIQYF; CDR3nt: TGTGCCAGCAGCGTGGCTATATCCAAAAACATTCAGTACTTC
abundance: once; j_gene: TRBJ2-3; v_gene: TRBV9; d_gene: TRBD1; CDR3aa: CASSVTGGRDTQYF; CDR3nt: TGTGCCAGCAGCGTTACAGGGGGCAGAGATACGCAGTATTTT
abundance: NA; j_gene: TRBJ1-1; v_gene: TRBV7-9; d_gene: NA; CDR3aa: CASSPHEAFF; CDR3nt: TGTGCCAGCAGCCCCCACGAAGCTTTCTTT
abundance: NA; j_gene: TRBJ2-3; v_gene: TRBV29-1; d_gene: NA; CDR3aa: CSLRQAMNTDTQYF; CDR3nt: TGCAGTCTCCGACAGGCTATGAACACAGATACGCAGTATTTT
abundance: NA; j_gene: TRBJ1-2; v_gene: TRBV5-4; d_gene: NA; CDR3aa: CASSSGAYYGYTF; CDR3nt: TGTGCCAGCAGCTCGGGGGCGTACTATGGCTACACCTTC
abundance: NA; j_gene: TRBJ2-3; v_gene: TRBV28; d_gene: NA; CDR3aa: CASSAENLNRADTQYF; CDR3nt: TGTGCCAGCAGCGCCGAGAATCTAAATAGGGCAGATACGCAGTATTTT
abundance: NA; j_gene: TRBJ1-1; v_gene: TRBV29-1; d_gene: TRBD1; CDR3aa: CSGDSMNTEAFF; CDR3nt: TGCAGCGGGGACAGCATGAACACTGAAGCTTTCTTT
abundance: NA; j_gene: TRBJ1-1; v_gene: TRBV28; d_gene: NA; CDR3aa: CASSLSGVGTEAFF; CDR3nt: TGTGCCAGCAGTTTATCTGGGGTAGGCACTGAAGCTTTCTTT
abundance: NA; j_gene: TRBJ2-1; v_gene: TRBV30; d_gene: NA; CDR3aa: CACLGQGPYNEQFF; CDR3nt: TGTGCCTGCCTTGGGCAGGGGCCCTACAATGAGCAGTTCTTC
abundance: once; j_gene: TRBJ2-7; v_gene: TRBV7-2; d_gene: TRBD2; CDR3aa: CASSWTSGHTYEQYF; CDR3nt: TGTGCCAGCAGTTGGACTAGCGGGCACACCTACGAGCAGTACTTC
abundance: NA; j_gene: TRBJ2-3; v_gene: TRBV2; d_gene: TRBD2; CDR3aa: CASIGSSGSTDTQYF; CDR3nt: TGTGCCAGCATAGGGTCTAGCGGGAGCACAGATACGCAGTATTTT
abundance: NA; j_gene: TRBJ2-7; v_gene: TRBV27; d_gene: NA; CDR3aa: CASTFLGSYEQYF; CDR3nt: TGTGCCAGCACCTTTTTGGGATCCTACGAGCAGTACTTC
abundance: NA; j_gene: TRBJ2-7; v_gene: TRBV28; d_gene: TRBD1; CDR3aa: CASSLWVKQGVGEQYF; CDR3nt: TGTGCCAGCAGTTTATGGGTGAAACAGGGGGTAGGCGAGCAGTACTTC
abundance: once; j_gene: TRBJ1-1; v_gene: TRBV27; d_gene: TRBD1; CDR3aa: CASSLRQGNTEAFF; CDR3nt: TGTGCCAGCAGTTTGCGACAGGGGAACACTGAAGCTTTCTTT
abundance: NA; j_gene: TRBJ2-7; v_gene: TRBV5-1; d_gene: NA; CDR3aa: CASSLWQNYEQYF; CDR3nt: TGCGCCAGCAGCTTATGGCAGAACTACGAGCAGTACTTC
abundance: NA; j_gene: TRBJ2-1; v_gene: TRBV5-1; d_gene: TRBD1; CDR3aa: CASSSIRDRGDNEQFF; CDR3nt: TGCGCCAGCAGCTCCATCCGGGACAGGGGGGACAATGAGCAGTTCTTC
abundance: NA; j_gene: TRBJ1-2; v_gene: TRBV28; d_gene: NA; CDR3aa: CASSLPVTNYGYTF; CDR3nt: TGTGCCAGCAGTCTGCCGGTCACTAACTATGGCTACACCTTC
abundance: NA; j_gene: TRBJ1-1; v_gene: TRBV6-1; d_gene: NA; CDR3aa: CASRGIGGRPWGAFF; CDR3nt: TGTGCCAGCAGAGGAATCGGCGGCCGCCCTTGGGGGGCTTTCTTT
abundance: NA; j_gene: TRBJ2-1; v_gene: TRBV5-1; d_gene: TRBD2; CDR3aa: CASSPALGLASYNEQFF; CDR3nt: TGCGCCAGCAGCCCAGCCTTAGGACTAGCCTCCTACAATGAGCAGTTCTTC
abundance: NA; j_gene: TRBJ1-1; v_gene: TRBV28; d_gene: NA; CDR3aa: CASSHPVGGGTEAFF; CDR3nt: TGTGCCAGCAGTCACCCCGTGGGGGGAGGCACTGAAGCTTTCTTT
abundance: few; j_gene: TRBJ1-1; v_gene: TRBV4-2; d_gene: NA; CDR3aa: CASSQGEGRRSPTEAFF; CDR3nt: TGTGCCAGCAGCCAAGGTGAGGGCAGGCGGTCCCCCACTGAAGCTTTCTTT
abundance: once; j_gene: TRBJ2-1; v_gene: TRBV27; d_gene: NA; CDR3aa: CASSSIWESNNEQFF; CDR3nt: TGTGCCAGCAGTTCTATATGGGAGTCTAACAATGAGCAGTTCTTC
abundance: NA; j_gene: TRBJ1-2; v_gene: TRBV29-1; d_gene: TRBD1; CDR3aa: CSVAGGSYGYTF; CDR3nt: TGCAGCGTTGCAGGGGGAAGCTATGGCTACACCTTC
abundance: NA; j_gene: TRBJ1-2; v_gene: TRBV7-9; d_gene: NA; CDR3aa: CASSPGGPGYGYTF; CDR3nt: TGTGCCAGCAGCCCAGGTGGCCCCGGCTATGGCTACACCTTC
abundance: NA; j_gene: TRBJ1-5; v_gene: TRBV7-3; d_gene: NA; CDR3aa: CASSLSSNQPQHF; CDR3nt: TGTGCCAGCAGCCTAAGTTCTAATCAGCCCCAGCATTTT
abundance: NA; j_gene: TRBJ2-7; v_gene: TRBV5-1; d_gene: TRBD1; CDR3aa: CASSPAPGTGDHEQYF; CDR3nt: TGCGCCAGCAGCCCCGCCCCCGGGACAGGGGACCACGAGCAGTACTTC